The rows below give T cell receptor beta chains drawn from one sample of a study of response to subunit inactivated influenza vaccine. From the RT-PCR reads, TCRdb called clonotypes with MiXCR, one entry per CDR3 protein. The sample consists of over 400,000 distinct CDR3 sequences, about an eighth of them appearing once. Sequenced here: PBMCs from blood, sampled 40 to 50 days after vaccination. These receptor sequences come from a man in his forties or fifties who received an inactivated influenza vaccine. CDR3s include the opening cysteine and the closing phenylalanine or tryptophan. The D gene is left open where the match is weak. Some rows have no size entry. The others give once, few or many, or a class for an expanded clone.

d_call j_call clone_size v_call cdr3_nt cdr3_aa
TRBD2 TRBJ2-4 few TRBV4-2 TGTGCCAGCAGCCCCTCGGCGGGAGCTTTAGCCAAAAACATTCAGTACTTC CASSPSAGALAKNIQYF
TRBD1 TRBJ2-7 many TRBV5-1 TGCGCCAGCAGCTTGGCGGGTTCCAGGGGGTTCGAGCAGTACTTC CASSLAGSRGFEQYF
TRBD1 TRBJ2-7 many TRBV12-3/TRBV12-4 TGTGCCAGCAGTTTAAAGGGGGCTCAGGAGCAGTACTTC CASSLKGAQEQYF
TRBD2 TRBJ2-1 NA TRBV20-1 TGCAGTGCTAGAGATCTAACTAGCGGGAATGGGTACAATGAGCAGTTCTTC CSARDLTSGNGYNEQFF
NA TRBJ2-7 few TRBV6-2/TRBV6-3 TGTGCCAGCTTCAACACCTACGAGCAGTACTTC CASFNTYEQYF
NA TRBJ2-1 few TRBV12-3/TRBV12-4 TGTGCCAGCAGTTTGGGCGGGAACGGTGAGCAGTTCTTC CASSLGGNGEQFF
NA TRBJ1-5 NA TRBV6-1 TGTGCCAGCAGCTCGGCCGGTGACGGCAATCAGCCCCAGCATTTT CASSSAGDGNQPQHF
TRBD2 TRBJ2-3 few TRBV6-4 TGTGCCAGCAGCCGCGGGGGGGCCCCAGATACGCAGTATTTT CASSRGGAPDTQYF
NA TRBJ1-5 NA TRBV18 TGTGCCAGCTCCGGGTACAATCAGCCCCAGCATTTT CASSGYNQPQHF
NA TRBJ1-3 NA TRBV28 TGTGCCAGCAGAGGGACAAGCTCTGGAAACACCATATATTTT CASRGTSSGNTIYF
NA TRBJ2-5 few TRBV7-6 TGTGCCAGCAGCTTAGGACAGCAAGTAGAGACCCAGTACTTC CASSLGQQVETQYF
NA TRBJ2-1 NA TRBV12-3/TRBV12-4 TGTGCCAGCAGTTTCCGGACTCCATACAATGAGCAGTTCTTC CASSFRTPYNEQFF
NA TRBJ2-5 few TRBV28 TGTGCCAGCAGTGGCCAGAGTTCTCCTCAAGAGACCCAGTACTTC CASSGQSSPQETQYF
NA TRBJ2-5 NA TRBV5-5 TGTGCCAGCAGCTTGGCGGCTCACAGCCTTGGAGAGACCCAGTACTTC CASSLAAHSLGETQYF
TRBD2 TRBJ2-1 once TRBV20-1 TGCTGTGCTAGAGATCCTAGCGGGGGCGAAAGCTCCTACAATGAGCAGTTCTTC CCARDPSGGESSYNEQFF
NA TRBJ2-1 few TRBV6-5 TGTGCCAGCAGTTACTCGTTAATCCGGAGGAGCTACAATGAGCAGTTCTTC CASSYSLIRRSYNEQFF
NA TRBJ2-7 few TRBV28 TGTGCCAGCAGTTTTGGTACAATCTACGAGCAGTACTTC CASSFGTIYEQYF
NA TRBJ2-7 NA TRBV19 TGTGCCAGTAGCCTTAAGGCTTCCTACGAGCAGTACTTC CASSLKASYEQYF
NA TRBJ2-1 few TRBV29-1 TGCAGCGTTGTCTCCAGGGGTGCCTACAATGAGCAGTTCTTC CSVVSRGAYNEQFF
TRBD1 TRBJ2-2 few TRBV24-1 TGTGCCACCAGTGACCCAGGACAGGGGGCGAGCACCGGGGAGCTGTTTTTT CATSDPGQGASTGELFF
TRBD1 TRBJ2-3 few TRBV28 TGTGCCAGCAGTTCGACAGGGGGTAAGGTCGCGCAGTATTTT CASSSTGGKVAQYF
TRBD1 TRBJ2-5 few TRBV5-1 TGCGCCAGCAGCGAAATGGGACAGCAAGAGACCCAGTACTTC CASSEMGQQETQYF
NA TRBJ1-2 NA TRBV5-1 TGCGCCAGCAGCTTGGGTTATGGTAGTATCAGGGAGCCCCTACTAAACTATGGCTACACCTTC CASSLGYGSIREPLLNYGYTF
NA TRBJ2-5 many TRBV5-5 TGTGCCAGCAGCACACTACCGGACAGCTCCCAAGAGACCCAGTACTTC CASSTLPDSSQETQYF
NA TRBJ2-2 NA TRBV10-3 TGTGCCATCAGTGATATAGCGTTGAACACCGGGGAGCTGTTTTTT CAISDIALNTGELFF
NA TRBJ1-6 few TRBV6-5 TGTGCCAGCAGTTACTCTGGACTAAGTCCGAATTCACCCCTCCACTTT CASSYSGLSPNSPLHF
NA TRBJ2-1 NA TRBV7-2 TGTGCCAGCAGCCTCCTCTTTGGGGCGGTCAATGAGCAGTTCTTC CASSLLFGAVNEQFF
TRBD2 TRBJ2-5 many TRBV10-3 TGTGCCATCAGTGAGCGGGAGGGCCCTCAGACCCAGTACTTC CAISEREGPQTQYF
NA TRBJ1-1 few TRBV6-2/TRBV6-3 TGTGCCAGCACCACGGACTTGCCTGAAGCTTTCTTT CASTTDLPEAFF
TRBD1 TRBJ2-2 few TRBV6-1 TGTGCCAGCCAACAGGGGGCGAACACCGGGGAGCTGTTTTTT CASQQGANTGELFF
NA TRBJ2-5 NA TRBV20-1 TGCAGTGCTAGTGACACTAGGTCGGAGACCCAGTACTTC CSASDTRSETQYF
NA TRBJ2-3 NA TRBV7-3 TGTGCCAGCAGCTTGAACGGCCAAGTAGATACGCAGTATTTT CASSLNGQVDTQYF
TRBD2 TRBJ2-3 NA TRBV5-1 TGCGCCAGCAGCCCCCAGCGGGGGGGCCAAGAAGATACGCAGTATTTT CASSPQRGGQEDTQYF
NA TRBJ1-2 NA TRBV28 TGTGCCAGCACACCCGGGGGACGGGATGGCTACACCTTC CASTPGGRDGYTF
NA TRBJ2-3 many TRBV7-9 TGTGCCAGCAGCTTAGGGGGCACAGATACGCAGTATTTT CASSLGGTDTQYF
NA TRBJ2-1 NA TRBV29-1 TGCAGCGTTGATGTGCGGGGCCCCAGAGGTGAGCAGTTCTTC CSVDVRGPRGEQFF
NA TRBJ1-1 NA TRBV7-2 TGTGCCAGCAGCTTCTCAGGGATCACTGAAGCTTTCTTT CASSFSGITEAFF
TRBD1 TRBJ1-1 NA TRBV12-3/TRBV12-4 TGTGCCAGCAGGACAGGGGTGGTCGCTTTCTTT CASRTGVVAFF
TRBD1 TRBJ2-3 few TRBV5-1 TGCGCCAGCAGCTTGACTGGACAGGCATCAGATACGCAGTATTTT CASSLTGQASDTQYF
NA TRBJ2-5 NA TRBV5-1 TGCGCCAGCAGCTTCGGACTCAGGGGACAAGAGACCCAGTACTTC CASSFGLRGQETQYF
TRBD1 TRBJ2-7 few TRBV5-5 TGTGCCAGCAGCTTGGCGGGACAGTACTACGAGCAGTACTTC CASSLAGQYYEQYF
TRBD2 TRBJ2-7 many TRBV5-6 TGTGCCAGCAGCTTCGGACTAGCGGGAGAGAAGATGGACGAGCAGTACTTC CASSFGLAGEKMDEQYF
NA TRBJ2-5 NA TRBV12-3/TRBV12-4 TGTGCTCCGGGGGTACCGTACTTC CAPGVPYF
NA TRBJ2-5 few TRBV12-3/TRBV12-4 TGTGCCAGCAGTCCGCCGGCGGTCCAAGAGACCCAGTACTTC CASSPPAVQETQYF
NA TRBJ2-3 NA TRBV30 TGTGCCTGGAAGGGGACGGAAGATACGCAGTATTTT CAWKGTEDTQYF
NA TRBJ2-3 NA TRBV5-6 TGTGCCAGCAGCTTAAGACTAGTGGGGAGAGATACGCAGTATTTT CASSLRLVGRDTQYF
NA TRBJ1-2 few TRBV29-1 TGCAGCGTTGCCCTCGCGGGCGGCGGCTACACCTTC CSVALAGGGYTF
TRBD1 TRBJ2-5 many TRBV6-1 TGTGCCAGCAGTGCCCACGGGACAGCCTCCAGTAAGGCCCAGTACTTC CASSAHGTASSKAQYF
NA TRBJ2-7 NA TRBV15 TGTGCCACCAGCAGAGGGAAAGGGTGGATTGCCGAGCAGTACTTC CATSRGKGWIAEQYF
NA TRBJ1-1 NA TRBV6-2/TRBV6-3 TGTGCCAGCCGTATGGCCAGTGAAGCTTTCTTT CASRMASEAFF
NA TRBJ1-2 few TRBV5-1 TGCGCCAGCAGCTTGGCGGCCCAGGGAGCTAACTATGGCTACACCTTC CASSLAAQGANYGYTF
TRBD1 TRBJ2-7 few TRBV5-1 TGCGCCAGCAGCGTACCACTAACAGGGGGGATGGGGGAGCAGTACTTC CASSVPLTGGMGEQYF
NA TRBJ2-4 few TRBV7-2 TGTGCCAGCAGACGAGAAGCCAAAAACATTCAGTACTTC CASRREAKNIQYF
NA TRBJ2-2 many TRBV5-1 TGCGCCAGCAGCTTGGACCAAAACACCGGGGAGCTGTTTTTT CASSLDQNTGELFF
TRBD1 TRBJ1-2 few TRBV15 TGTGCCACCAGCCCACGCGGGGACAGCTTCTATGGCTACACCTTC CATSPRGDSFYGYTF
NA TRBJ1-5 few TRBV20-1 TGCAGTGCTAGCGGGGGGGTGAATCAGCCCCAGCATTTT CSASGGVNQPQHF
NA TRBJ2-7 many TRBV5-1 TGCGCCAGCAGCTTTGACAGTTTCTACGAGCAGTACTTC CASSFDSFYEQYF
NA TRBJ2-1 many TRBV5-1 TGCGCCAGCAGCTTGGAACAGGGTGGCCACAATGAGCAGTTCTTC CASSLEQGGHNEQFF
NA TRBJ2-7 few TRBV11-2 TGTGCCAGCAGCAGTGGGACACCAATCCCCTACGAGCAGTACTTC CASSSGTPIPYEQYF
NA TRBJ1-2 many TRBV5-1 TGCGCCAGCAGCATTGACAGCGACTATGGCTACACCTTC CASSIDSDYGYTF